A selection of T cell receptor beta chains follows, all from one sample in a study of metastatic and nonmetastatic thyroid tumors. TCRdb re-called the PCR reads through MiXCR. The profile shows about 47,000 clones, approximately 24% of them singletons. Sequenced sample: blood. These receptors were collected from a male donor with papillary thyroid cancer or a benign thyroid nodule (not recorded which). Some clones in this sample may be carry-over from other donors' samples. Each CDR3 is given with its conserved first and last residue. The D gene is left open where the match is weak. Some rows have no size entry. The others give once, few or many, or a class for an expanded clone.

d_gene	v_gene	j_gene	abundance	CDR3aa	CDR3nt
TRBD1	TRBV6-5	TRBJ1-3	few	CASSYSAQGASGNTIYF	TGTGCCAGCAGTTACTCGGCGCAGGGGGCGTCTGGAAACACCATATATTTT
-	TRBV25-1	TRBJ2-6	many	CASMQKGTGANVLTF	TGTGCCAGCATGCAAAAGGGGACTGGGGCCAACGTCCTGACTTTC
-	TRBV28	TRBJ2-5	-	CGTQETRYF	TGTGGGACCCAAGAGACCCGGTACTTT
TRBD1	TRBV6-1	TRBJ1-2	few	CARSYGQGGSYGYTF	TGTGCCAGAAGCTACGGACAGGGAGGAAGCTATGGCTACACCTTC
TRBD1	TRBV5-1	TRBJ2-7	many	CASSGTTGMGEQYF	TGCGCCAGCAGCGGAACGACAGGGATGGGCGAGCAGTACTTC
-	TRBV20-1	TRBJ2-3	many	CSAGGLQTDTQYF	TGCAGTGCTGGCGGCCTTCAGACAGATACGCAGTATTTT
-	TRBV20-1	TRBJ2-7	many	CSARDGYEQYF	TGCAGTGCCCGGGACGGGTACGAGCAGTACTTC
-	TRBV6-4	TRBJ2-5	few	CASSVWCQETQYF	TGTGCCAGCAGTGTCTGGTGCCAAGAGACCCAGTACTTC
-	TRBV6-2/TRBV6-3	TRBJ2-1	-	CASSYSKFYNEQFF	TGTGCCAGCAGTTACTCGAAATTCTACAATGAGCAGTTCTTC
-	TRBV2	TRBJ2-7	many	CASSPDTSYEQYF	TGTGCCAGCAGCCCAGACACCTCCTACGAGCAGTACTTC
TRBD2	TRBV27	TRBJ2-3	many	CASSSRTSGSPDTQYF	TGTGCCAGCAGTTCCCGGACTAGCGGGTCCCCAGATACGCAGTATTTT
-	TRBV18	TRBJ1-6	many	CASSPREGVSSPLHF	TGTGCCAGCTCACCAAGAGAGGGGGTTAGTTCACCCCTCCACTTT
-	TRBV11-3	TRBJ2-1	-	CASSPYYGPNEQFF	TGTGCCAGCAGCCCTTACTATGGTCCTAATGAGCAGTTCTTC
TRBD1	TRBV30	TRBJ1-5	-	CAWTGTDDQPQHF	TGTGCCTGGACCGGGACAGACGATCAGCCCCAGCATTTT
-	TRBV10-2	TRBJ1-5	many	CASLDGNPNQPQHF	TGCGCCAGCTTGGACGGGAACCCCAATCAGCCCCAGCATTTT
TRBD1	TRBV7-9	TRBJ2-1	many	CASSLGTGFNEQFF	TGTGCCAGCAGCTTAGGGACAGGGTTCAATGAGCAGTTCTTC
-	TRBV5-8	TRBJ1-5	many	CASSLELVGSNQPQHF	TGTGCCAGCAGCTTGGAGCTGGTTGGGAGCAATCAGCCCCAGCATTTT
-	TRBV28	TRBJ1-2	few	CASSFGGDGYTF	TGTGCCAGCAGTTTTGGAGGGGACGGCTACACCTTC
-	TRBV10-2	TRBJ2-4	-	CASQLEDIQYF	TGCGCCAGCCAATTAGAGGACATTCAGTACTTC
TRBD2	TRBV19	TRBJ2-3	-	CASSTGGTSVLDTQYF	TGTGCCAGTAGTACAGGGGGGACTAGCGTATTAGATACGCAGTATTTT
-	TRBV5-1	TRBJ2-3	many	CASSLTQGTDTQYF	TGCGCCAGCAGCTTGACACAGGGCACAGATACGCAGTATTTT
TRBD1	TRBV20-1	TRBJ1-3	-	CSARRRGNRGGNTIYF	TGCAGTGCTAGAAGGAGAGGGAACAGGGGAGGAAACACCATATATTTT
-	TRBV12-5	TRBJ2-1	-	CASGLDAWERNEQFF	TGTGCTAGTGGCCTGGATGCGTGGGAGCGGAATGAGCAGTTCTTC
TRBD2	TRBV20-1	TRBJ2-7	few	CSAREPGLGVYEQYF	TGCAGTGCTAGAGAGCCGGGACTAGGAGTCTACGAGCAGTACTTC
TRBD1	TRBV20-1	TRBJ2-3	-	CSARGTVSIGTDTQYF	TGCAGTGCTAGGGGGACAGTTTCTATCGGCACAGATACGCAGTATTTT
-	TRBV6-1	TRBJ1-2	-	CASSEPPGNYGYTF	TGTGCCAGCAGTGAACCGCCCGGTAACTATGGCTACACCTTC
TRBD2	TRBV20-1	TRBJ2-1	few	CSARDGGGYNEQFF	TGCAGTGCTAGAGACGGCGGGGGGTACAATGAGCAGTTCTTC
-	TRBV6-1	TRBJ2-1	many	CASRLPGTRYNEQFF	TGTGCCAGCAGACTTCCGGGGACAAGATACAATGAGCAGTTCTTC
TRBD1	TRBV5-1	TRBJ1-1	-	CASSSSGTGGTEAFF	TGCGCCAGCAGCTCCTCCGGGACAGGAGGCACTGAAGCTTTCTTT
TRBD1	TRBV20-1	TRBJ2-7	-	CSAPVQGAASYEQYF	TGCAGTGCTCCAGTCCAGGGGGCAGCGTCCTACGAGCAGTACTTC
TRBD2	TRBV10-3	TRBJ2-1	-	CAISESGAGEVGEQFF	TGTGCCATCAGTGAGTCAGGAGCGGGAGAGGTAGGGGAGCAGTTCTTC
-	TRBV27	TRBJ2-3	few	CASSSVGFTDTQYF	TGTGCCAGCAGTTCGGTCGGGTTCACAGATACGCAGTATTTT
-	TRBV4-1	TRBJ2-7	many	CASSQPVSGSYEQYF	TGCGCCAGCAGCCAACCTGTCTCGGGGTCCTACGAGCAGTACTTC
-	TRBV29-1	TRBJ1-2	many	CSVGAGTGYGYTF	TGCAGCGTTGGGGCAGGGACCGGCTATGGCTACACCTTC
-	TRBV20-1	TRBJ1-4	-	CSARGYRSSPSGTEDATNEKLFF	TGCAGTGCTAGAGGTTACCGCTCTTCTCCTTCCGGGACTGAAGATGCAACTAATGAAAAACTGTTTTTT
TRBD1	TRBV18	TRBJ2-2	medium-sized	CASSPGRQGAGTGELFF	TGTGCCAGCTCACCCGGGAGACAGGGGGCTGGCACCGGGGAGCTGTTTTTT
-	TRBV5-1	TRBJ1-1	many	CASSLGDGGRTEAFF	TGCGCCAGCAGCTTGGGGGACGGGGGCAGGACTGAAGCTTTCTTT
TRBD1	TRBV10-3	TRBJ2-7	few	CAISGTGGHEQYF	TGTGCCATCAGTGGGACAGGGGGTCACGAGCAGTACTTC
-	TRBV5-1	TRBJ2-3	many	CASRPGTTDTQYF	TGCGCCAGCAGGCCAGGGACCACAGATACGCAGTATTTT
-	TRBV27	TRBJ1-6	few	CASSLRGRGDSPLHF	TGTGCCAGCAGTTTACGCGGCAGGGGTGATTCACCCCTCCACTTT
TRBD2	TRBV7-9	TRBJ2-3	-	CAAGVDPDTQYF	TGTGCTGCGGGAGTGGATCCTGATACGCAGTATTTT
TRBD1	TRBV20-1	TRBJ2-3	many	CSARAGQVPDTQYF	TGCAGTGCTAGAGCCGGACAGGTCCCAGATACGCAGTATTTT
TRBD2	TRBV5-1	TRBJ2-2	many	CASSPSGRRTGELFF	TGCGCCAGCAGCCCTAGCGGGAGAAGGACCGGGGAGCTGTTTTTT
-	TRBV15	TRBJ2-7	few	CATSRDLGGGGVEQYF	TGTGCCACCAGCAGAGACCTGGGAGGAGGGGGCGTCGAGCAGTACTTC
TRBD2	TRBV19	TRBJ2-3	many	CASSIRLAGAGDTQYF	TGTGCCAGTAGTATCCGACTAGCGGGAGCGGGAGATACGCAGTATTTT
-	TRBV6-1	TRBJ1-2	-	CASGPGGNYGYTF	TGTGCCAGCGGACCCGGGGGGAACTATGGCTACACCTTC
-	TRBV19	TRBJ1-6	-	CASSTYRDGTSPLHF	TGTGCCAGTAGTACATACCGGGACGGAACTTCACCCCTCCACTTT
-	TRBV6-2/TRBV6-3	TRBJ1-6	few	CASTAYRVSPLHF	TGTGCCAGCACTGCCTACAGGGTCTCACCCCTCCACTTT